This TCR beta chain comes out of a study of blood T cell repertoires in COVID-19. Between the trimmed V and J ends, which lost 0 bases and 7 bases, there was a span of 12 bases. This CDR3 is built from 14 residues. Germline CDR1 reads LGHNA; CDR2 reads YSLEER. Per the study methods: Using reference gene primer amplification, nucleated cell counts were estimated. Profiled with immunoSEQ multiplex PCR; TCRdb holds only in-frame clones, not every one. That table gives V, J and clone size, and the DNA gave D and trimming. The data hold about 230,000 clones, with 75% to 90% observed a single time. The source of this sequence is a woman in her sixties or seventies with active or convalescent COVID-19. This chain uses TRBV4-3 with TRBJ1-2; perhaps TRBD1 as D (6 bases). Sequencing was performed on peripheral blood. DNA of the CDR3: TGCGCCAGCAGCCAAGAAGTACAGGGCCGTGGCTACACCTTC. Amino acids: CASSQEVQGRGYTF.